This T cell receptor beta chain was obtained from a study of STAT5B mutations in CD4+ large granular lymphocyte leukemia. Findings and limits, study-wide: 25% of private leukemic clonotypes occurred rarely in other patients' non-leukemic repertoires. CD4-sorted patient repertoires seemed more clonal than healthy CD4+ repertoires.

Points on this clone: The antigen remains undetermined.

Method: immunoSEQ multiplex PCR; TCRdb's copy keeps in-frame clones and lacks some. The sample yields some 40,000 clones, just over 85% seen once. Controls came from buffy coats of healthy blood donors. Sequenced sample: CD4+ T cells from blood buffy coats. The clonotype was recovered from a human donor in good health.

The CDR3 is CASSARGTVNSYEQYF. The CDR3 nucleotides are TGTGCCAGCTCAGCTAGAGGGACGGTAAATTCCTACGAGCAGTACTTC. J is TRBJ2-7 and V is TRBV18, with D perhaps given as TRBD1 or TRBD2 (5 bases each). Per germline, CDR1 KGHSH and CDR2 LQKENI. The V end lost 5 bases, the J end lost 1 base, and 18 bases lay between the germline ends. The CDR3 runs to 16 residues.